This T cell receptor (beta chain) was sequenced for a study of cytomegalovirus exposure and HLA in healthy donors. The J segment lost 3 bases and the V segment lost 3 bases, leaving 5 bases of the junction unmatched. Germline lookup yields CDR1 SGDLS and CDR2 YYNGEE. This CDR3 spans 14 amino acids. A note on this clone: The antigen is undetermined.

Whole-study results and caveats: Productive rates of about 87% or about 30% were seen for most TCR beta V segments in an earlier analysis. Overall, some 160 TCR beta chains were annotated as cytomegalovirus-associated. The sole available immune exposure information was CMV serostatus. After further analysis at a later stage, around 17,000 TCR beta sequences were associated with HLA alleles at 0.05 false discovery rate.

The PCR used 60 Vbeta and 13 Jbeta primers. Profiled with immunoSEQ multiplex PCR; TCRdb holds only in-frame clones, not every one. This table holds about 68,000 clones, approximately 78% found once. The sequence derives from a human donor in good health. The rearrangement uses TRBV9 and TRBJ2-7, with TRBD2 identical over 8 bases. The sequencing sample was made of PBMCs. CDR3 bases: TGTGCCAGCAGCGCCGGGGGGGTGTTCTACGAGCAGTACTTC. This sequence encodes CASSAGGVFYEQYF.